The present T cell receptor beta chain was sequenced within a study of blood T cell repertoires in COVID-19. The wider study: Spain, Italy and the United States supplied samples that represented acute and convalescent COVID-19. In each case, the material was cDNA or gDNA derived from T cells, B-cell-depleted T cells, or PBMCs.

Germline loops: CDR1 LNHDA, CDR2 SQIVND (reference sequence). The V gene lost 1 base and the J gene lost 4 bases, with 7 bases spanning the gap. This CDR3 comprises 13 residues. Per the study methods: Reference gene primers were amplified, and this amplification served to estimate nucleated cell counts. Assay: immunoSEQ multiplex PCR; the TCRdb copy retains only in-frame clones and omits some. D and trimming were read from the DNA, whereas the V and J calls and clone size are those reported in that table. The table has about 13,000 clones, 78% seen once; the top ten hold about a third. The sample taken for sequencing was peripheral blood. The clonotype was recovered from a human donor in a cohort sampled during active COVID-19. The rearrangement uses TRBV19 and TRBJ1-1, with D perhaps matching TRBD1 (5 bases). The CDR3 DNA sequence: TGTGCCAGTAGTATAGCAAGGGGCACTGAAGCTTTCTTT. This translates into CASSIARGTEAFF.